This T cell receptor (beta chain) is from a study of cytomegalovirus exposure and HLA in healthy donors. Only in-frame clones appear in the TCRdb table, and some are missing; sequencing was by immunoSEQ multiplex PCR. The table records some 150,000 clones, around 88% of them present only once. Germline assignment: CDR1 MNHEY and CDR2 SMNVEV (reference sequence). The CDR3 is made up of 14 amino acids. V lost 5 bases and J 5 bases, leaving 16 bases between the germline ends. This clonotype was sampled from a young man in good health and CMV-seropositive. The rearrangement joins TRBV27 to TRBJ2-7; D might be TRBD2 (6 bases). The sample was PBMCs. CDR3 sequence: CASSRRGRLDEQYF. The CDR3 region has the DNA TGTGCCAGCAGTAGGCGGGGCCGACTGGACGAGCAGTACTTC.